This record covers a single T cell receptor (beta chain). Its recognized antigen is unknown. Base qualities are not recorded, but no much larger clone differs from it by a single base. These data come from a study of T cell responses to AZD1222 COVID-19 vaccine (dated by TCRdb to the early 2020s). Concerning the study at large: AZD1222 recipients given second doses at about 4 weeks or at about 12 weeks were pooled, since spike-specific TCR depth and breadth were not found to differ between the two schedules. A total of 230 to 250 trial participants underwent TCR sequencing, of whom 207 had received two doses of AZD1222 and some 25 had received two doses of the MenACWY control vaccine. Trial participants were enrolled by age into subgroups of 18-55, 56-69 and 70-plus years, and around 150, 28 and 57 TCR-sequenced participants, respectively, were included in these subgroups.

The time point label, read with the paper, signifies: baseline before first vaccination. Vaccinee samples were obtained from the UK trials COV001 and COV002, which included a single-blind randomized controlled phase 2/3 trial of AZD1222 (ChAdOx1 nCoV-19) in healthy adults. For TCRbeta chain sequencing, PBMC samples were collected from trial participants at day 0 and at day 28 after the second dose. Results and caveats for the whole study, not just this receptor: Vaccine-associated CD4 TCRs spanned the whole spike protein, with dominant responses in regions 160-218 and 743-854. Because no day 14 peak-response samples were available, the repertoires could be characterized only after the peak T cell response. Reportedly, close to half of the unique spike-specific TCRs recognized epitopes lying outside the regions that are mutated in the B.1.351 and B.1.1.7 variants. Participants were mostly white British and included more females than males, and it was suggested by the authors that clonal diversity may have been underestimated. The 56-69-year group was small, and its depth increase did not reach significance, likely because of low power. After two AZD1222 doses, spike-specific TCR breadth and depth were significantly higher than at day 0 and than in MenACWY recipients. Conclusions about previously exposed vaccinees are limited, since just a handful of AZD1222 recipients were seropositive for SARS-CoV-2 at baseline.

The CDR3 runs 13 residues from the cysteine to the phenylalanine. Of all the DNA, just the CDR3 is kept, 39 bases in frame from base 1. The V and J ends are trimmed by 4 bases and 2 bases, leaving 9 bases between them. CDR1 MNHEY and CDR2 SMNVEV were looked up in the germline V gene (reference sequence). The CDR3 regions of human TCRbeta chains were subjected to immunosequencing. Turning to the authors' computational methods: Repertoire TCRs were checked for matches against a reference library of SARS-CoV-2-specific TCRs that had been generated using the MIRA antigen-specificity platform. Breadth meant the fraction of unique TCRs that were SARS-CoV-2-associated, whereas depth meant the fraction of total T cells that were SARS-CoV-2-associated. Using the MIRA data, each spike-specific TCR was assigned both to the spike region to which the TCR was reactive and to a CD4 or CD8 class. Log10-transformed breadth and depth values were compared by one-way ANOVA with Sidak's multiple comparisons tests. TCRdb stores this immuneACCESS table with in-frame sequences only. Part of the clones is absent; in the studies checked, under half of the shortfall reflects unresolved V genes, and no reason is known for the rest. V, J and clone size reflect that table, while D and trimming were determined from the DNA. Recorded for this sample are some 150,000 clones; approximately 90% of them occurred a single time. The top ten clonotypes cover approximately 1.8% of the sample.

The specimen was peripheral blood, collected on day 0 of AZD1222 vaccination. Recombination joined TRBV27 with TRBJ2-7, with an unclear D gene assignment. The sequence was obtained from an adult in good health. The DNA sequence follows: TGTGCCAGCAGTTCCGCCGCCCCCTACGAGCAGTACTTC. It translates to CASSSAAPYEQYF.